This TCR beta chain was sequenced for a study of T cell repertoires in cytomegalovirus infection. Turning to the study itself: Indications came from public TCR beta signatures; they pointed to CMV infection and to a matching HLA type. Broader study findings: Frequencies of public TCR beta families were cumulated, and this identified carriers of CMV plus the relevant HLA.

This CDR3 comprises 14 residues. Germline CDR1 SGHTA, CDR2 FQGNSA. Trimming took off 2 bases at V and 2 bases at J, with 8 bases between the two ends. TCRdb re-analysed the reads in MiXCR, keeping a single row per CDR3 protein. The table includes 100,000 to 150,000 distinct CDR3 sequences, roughly a third detected once. About this clonotype: The antigen remains undetermined.

The sequenced sample was CD8+ T cells from cultured PBMCs, obtained from culture after CMV antigen stimulation. The chain employs TRBV7-2 and TRBJ2-3; D is unresolved. This clonotype was obtained from a human donor in good health (CMV status not recorded). Some clones in this sample may be carry-over from other donors' samples. As DNA, the CDR3 is TGTGCCAGCAGCTTATACGAGAACACAGATACGCAGTATTTT. It codes for CASSLYENTDTQYF.